One sample yielded the 6 T cell receptor beta chains listed below, sequenced in a study of blood T cell repertoires in COVID-19. Using immunoSEQ multiplex PCR, the repertoire was profiled, and TCRdb retains in-frame clones only, with some absent. The sample carries hundreds of thousands of clones, 80% to 90% recorded once. The sequencing sample was made of peripheral blood. These receptors came from a woman aged 55 to 70 with COVID-19, enrolled during active disease.

V is TRBV2 and J is TRBJ2-1; 12 nucleotides line up with TRBD1. CDR1 is SNHLY and CDR2 is FYNNEI in the germline V gene. V shed 0 bases, J shed 14 bases, and the junction held 2 bases outside the gene matches. CDR3 length: 13 residues. The CDR3 sequence is CASSEAGTGGEFF. CDR3 DNA: TGTGCCAGCAGTGAAGCCGGGACAGGGGGCGAGTTCTTC.

V and J are TRBV19 and TRBJ2-3; D ambiguous. The CDR3 runs to 13 residues. The germline V gene encodes CDR1 LNHDA and CDR2 SQIVND (reference sequence). Trimming left V 6 bases short and J 3 bases short, with 10 bases between. The chain's CDR3 is CASRIPNTDTQYF. The DNA for the CDR3 is TGTGCCAGTAGAATCCCCAATACAGATACGCAGTATTTT. Full variable domain (missing parts from reference TRBV19 and TRBJ2-3): DGGITQSPKYLFRKEGQNVTLSCEQNLNHDAMYWYRQDPGQGLRLIYYSQIVNDFQKGDIAEGYSVSREKKESFPLTVTSAQKNPTAFYLCASRIPNTDTQYFGPGTRLTVL.

The chain links TRBV2 to TRBJ1-1, with D unresolved. The CDR3 sequence is 13 residues long. Germline V gene data show CDR1 as SNHLY and CDR2 as FYNNEI. The ends were cut back, 5 bases at V and 5 bases at J, with 12 bases in the middle. CDR3 region: CASSFSGRTEAFF. In nucleotides, the CDR3 is TGTGCCAGCAGTTTCTCGGGGAGGACTGAAGCTTTCTTT. Together with reference TRBV2 and TRBJ1-1, the CDR3 gives the full variable domain: EPEVTQTPSHQVTQMGQEVILRCVPISNHLYFYWYRQILGQKVEFLVSFYNNEISEKSEIFDDQFSVERPDGSNFTLKIRSTKLEDSAMYFCASSFSGRTEAFFGQGTRLTVV.

The V gene is TRBV5-1, the J gene TRBJ2-5; D perhaps matches TRBD2 (6 bases). V was pared by 2 bases and J by 4 bases, with 12 bases between. CDR1 SGHRS and CDR2 YFSETQ come from the germline V gene. The CDR3 runs 14 residues. The CDR3 sequence is CASSFRDGGETQYF. The CDR3 DNA is TGCGCCAGCAGCTTCAGGGACGGGGGAGAGACCCAGTACTTC.

This clone showed up just once. The chain combines TRBV19 with TRBJ2-1; unclear D gene. V was shortened by 7 bases and J by 4 bases, with 5 bases between the two germline ends. The CDR3 runs to 11 residues. Germline values: CDR1 LNHDA, CDR2 SQIVND (reference sequence). CDR3 sequence (DNA): TGTGCCAGTACAGGTTACAATGAGCAGTTCTTC. Protein sequence: CASTGYNEQFF.

This clone was seen once. This rearrangement joins TRBV7-2 to TRBJ2-1; 11 bases line up with TRBD2. Germline lookup yields CDR1 SGHTA and CDR2 FQGNSA. V was pared by 5 bases and J by 0 bases, with 6 bases of the junction left unmatched. There are 17 residues in the CDR3. The DNA for the CDR3 is TGTGCCAGCAGCCCCCGACTAGCGGGGAGCTCCTACAATGAGCAGTTCTTC. Amino acids: CASSPRLAGSSYNEQFF. The variable domain in full, with the rest retrieved from reference TRBV7-2 and TRBJ2-1, is GAGVSQSPSNKVTEKGKDVELRCDPISGHTALYWYRQSLGQGLEFLIYFQGNSAPDKSGLPSDRFSAERTGGSVSTLTIQRTQQEDSAVYLCASSPRLAGSSYNEQFFGPGTRLTVL.